This T cell receptor (beta chain) was sequenced in a study of T-cell reconstitution after alpha-beta-depleted transplantation in children (dated by TCRdb to the mid-2010s). Background on the whole study: Using TCR repertoire profiling, the study followed T-cell immune reconstitution in a quantitative way in children after TCRalphabeta/CD19-depleted allogeneic hematopoietic cell transplantation.

Trimming takes 8 bases off V and 5 bases off J; junction bases not matched to a gene: 11. The CDR3 spans 14 residues, from the cysteine through the phenylalanine. This entry keeps only the CDR3 DNA: 42 bases, framed from base 1. Sequences DFQATT (CDR1) and SNEGSKA (CDR2) are obtained from the germline V gene (reference sequence). On this clonotype: Its target antigen remains unknown. The record has no base qualities; no much larger clone is one base away.

Receptors were amplified or captured by PCR. The run used an Illumina HiSeq 2500. TCR libraries were prepared with molecular barcoding, using unique molecular identifiers to normalize TCRbeta repertoire quantification. In TCRdb, the public reads were trimmed at Q25 with fastp and aligned with MiXCR, with productive beta chains retained. CDR3 protein duplicates are merged, each entry listing the most common genes and DNA. The sample table contains some 340,000 distinct CDR3 sequences; only one count was recorded for around a tenth of them. More than 2% of the sample is held by the ten biggest clonotypes.

The rearranged chain carries TRBV20-1 and TRBJ2-1; 8 bases in the middle match TRBD2. This TCR was sampled from a human donor who donated a stem cell graft to a child with acute lymphoblastic leukemia. The material was PBMCs from the stem cell graft donor, obtained from the stem cell graft. CDR3 loop: CSTQREPVHNEQFF. The nucleotides read TGCAGTACCCAGCGGGAGCCGGTCCACAATGAGCAGTTCTTC.